These T cell receptor beta chains were read from a single sample in a study of blood T cell repertoires in COVID-19. Here immunoSEQ multiplex PCR was the method, and the copy in TCRdb shows in-frame clones only, minus some. Found here are fewer than 250,000 clones, about four fifths of them singletons; the top ten hold 4% to 4.5%. Sequenced sample: peripheral blood. The receptor source for this set is a man in his fifties with acute or convalescent COVID-19. CDR3s include the opening cysteine and the closing phenylalanine or tryptophan.

j_call v_call cdr3_aa
TRBJ1-1 TRBV6-6 CASRLGNTEAFF
TRBJ2-3 TRBV10-1 CASSGGGSRTDTQYF
TRBJ1-1 TRBV5-6 CASSLGGYRDRGPAFF
TRBJ1-1 TRBV9 CASSMGPGTLVNTEAFF
TRBJ2-7 TRBV5-4 CASNPGQGFSEQYF
TRBJ2-1 TRBV7-8 CASSSGLGNEQFF
TRBJ2-3 TRBV5-1 CASSSGGPPDTQYF
TRBJ2-7 TRBV7-9 CASSLATDRDEQYF
TRBJ2-5 TRBV6-5 CASSYVLAGQETQYF
TRBJ2-3 TRBV24-1 CATSLQGSLGDTQYF
TRBJ1-1 TRBV7-7 CASSPDRHTEAFF
TRBJ1-3 TRBV2 CASSVDRGPGNTIYF
TRBJ2-5 TRBV11-3 CASSLVSGIETQYF
TRBJ1-6 TRBV2 CASSILGQRDNSPLHF
TRBJ2-7 TRBV13 CASSLAGKLYEQYF
TRBJ1-5 TRBV28 CASSEGTGTQPQHF
TRBJ2-6 TRBV19 CASSPSKSSGANVLTF
TRBJ2-3 TRBV9 CASSVAGDTQYF
TRBJ2-1 TRBV28 CASSLGQEGEQFF
TRBJ1-4 TRBV9 CASSVDSGRGEKLFF
TRBJ2-3 TRBV6-4 CASSVETSGTDTQYF
TRBJ2-4 TRBV29-1 CSVEERSRAKNIQYF
TRBJ1-4 TRBV12-5 CASGLVRTGGTNEKLFF
TRBJ2-7 TRBV6-5 CASSPGLAAYEQYF
TRBJ1-3 TRBV18 CASSGTGGAVSSGNTIYF
TRBJ2-1 TRBV12-3/TRBV12-4 CASRSGGHNEQFF
TRBJ2-2 TRBV18 CASSPGTGDTGELFF
TRBJ2-3 TRBV7-8 CASSQRVGLRTDTQYF
TRBJ2-1 TRBV6-5 CASSSRAAGGYEQFF
TRBJ2-2 TRBV15 CATSRDGAGELFF
TRBJ1-2 TRBV6-2/TRBV6-3 CASSYPGQGNYGYTF
TRBJ2-6 TRBV5-4 CASSLAISGANVLTF
TRBJ1-2 TRBV30 CALIYGYTF
TRBJ2-2 TRBV6-5 CASIRDRGTGELFF
TRBJ2-7 TRBV12-3/TRBV12-4 CASSLIRYEQYF
TRBJ2-5 TRBV24-1 CATSEGSGGLQETQYF
. TRBV18 CASSPVRDTLQFF
TRBJ2-7 TRBV29-1 CSPQQGLADYEQYF
TRBJ1-3 TRBV7-2 CASSTPTGFSGNTIYF
TRBJ1-2 TRBV19 CASRDFGANGYTF
TRBJ1-1 TRBV20-1 CSASRGEAFF
TRBJ1-3 TRBV7-9 CASSAEQGIGNTIYF
TRBJ2-7 TRBV19 CASSPQGYEQYF
TRBJ1-4 TRBV2 CASSEEDRPHEKLFF
TRBJ1-2 TRBV18 CASSPLEQGDYTF
TRBJ1-6 TRBV2 CASSPGTGARNSPLHF
TRBJ2-1 TRBV7-2 CASSLRASGGLTPGEQFF
TRBJ1-5 TRBV2 CASSVGNQPQHF
TRBJ1-2 TRBV5-1 CASRQGSPQMYGYTF
TRBJ2-1 TRBV7-3 CASSLAGTGVYNEQFF
TRBJ2-1 TRBV29-1 CSVKLEGGDSYNEQFF
TRBJ2-7 TRBV27 CASSLVGGAYEQYF
TRBJ1-3 TRBV5-6 CASSASFAGNTIYF
TRBJ2-2 TRBV18 CASSPQEENTGELFF
TRBJ2-7 TRBV9 CASSEGQAYEQYF
TRBJ2-1 TRBV24-1 CATSAPGQGAGEQFF
TRBJ1-6 TRBV10-1 CASSDGTAWDSPLHF